This TCR beta chain was observed in a study of OX40 agonist ivuxolimab in advanced cancers. The overall study: Patients received the agonistic anti-OX40 (CD134) antibody ivuxolimab. Enrolled patients in dose escalation had cancers that were hepatocellular carcinoma, melanoma, renal cell or head and neck cancer.

This CDR3 has 16 amino acids. Deletions cut 8 bases from V and 0 bases from J, with 17 bases between. Germline V lookup: CDR1 MGHRA, CDR2 YSYEKL. Method: immunoSEQ multiplex PCR; TCRdb's copy keeps in-frame clones and lacks some. The data hold 90,000 to 100,000 clones, with about 85% observed a single time. This clone showed up just a few times. The target antigen is unknown. The study, taken as a whole, reports: Averaged across samples, CD8+ T cells carried more expanded clones than CD4+ did.

Patients were ineligible given autoimmune disease history or systemic immunosuppression. The origin of this receptor is an adult with an advanced solid tumor such as melanoma, head and neck, liver or kidney cancer. The input for sequencing was CD4+ or CD8+ T cells sorted from blood, taken in a trial of the OX40 agonist ivuxolimab. V usage is TRBV4-1 and J usage is TRBJ2-1, with a weak D call TRBD2 (5 bases). The CDR3 DNA follows: TGCGCCAGCCATCCACTAGGTGTGGGCTCCTACAATGAGCAGTTCTTC. It specifies CASHPLGVGSYNEQFF.